This entry is about one T cell receptor beta chain. The antigen this receptor binds is unknown. One base away there is no much larger clone; base qualities are not given. Libraries were built with the immunoSEQ multiplex PCR assay. For the multiplex PCR, a mixture combining 60 forward primers for TCR Vbeta segments and 13 reverse primers for TCR Jbeta segments was used. A multiplex PCR assay on genomic DNA amplified the CDR3 region of rearranged TCR beta genes. The amplified TCR beta libraries were sequenced on the Illumina HiSeq System as 87-base-pair reads. The authors' analysis ran thus. A later analysis tallied 80 million to 95 million unique TCR beta chains across the 666 repertoires, and some 10 million of those chains were shared by two or more donors. Raw reads were error-corrected and collapsed into unique sequences with a nearest-neighbor algorithm that merged closely related sequences to remove PCR and sequencing errors. To assign V, D and J gene segments, CDR3 sequences were aligned to IMGT reference sequences. For a sequence to be retained, a match of at least six nucleotides was required to both a V gene segment and a J gene segment. Rearrangements were classified as productive when the CDR3 lacked stop codons and remained in frame with V and J, and all other rearrangements were classified as non-productive. CDR3 was defined by IMGT convention, running from the second conserved V-encoded cysteine to the conserved J-encoded phenylalanine. Sequences without an unambiguous match to a single V gene segment were excluded from the earlier analysis of about 630 of the donors. In an earlier analysis of 587 of the donors, a V segment was called functional when productive rearrangements were above 56.7%, and segregating when the standard deviation between donors exceeded 5%. To diagnose cytomegalovirus status from the catalog of TCR beta chain sequences, a statistical classification framework was built. In a later analysis, TCR nucleotide sequences were compared against IMGT/GENE-DB human TR gene sequences so that V and J genes could be assigned. Using the TCRdist pipeline, a later analysis assigned CDR3 sequences along with most-parsimonious VDJ recombination scenarios. In a later analysis, each TCR beta chain was defined by its CDR3 amino acid sequence together with its V-gene family, and reads lacking a unique V-gene family were excluded. As a way to deal with suspected cross-contamination and a sequencing artifact, a later analysis dropped under 600 nucleotide sequences that were highly shared and had low generation probability. In a later analysis, a clonal expansion index for each public chain was calculated from normalized within-repertoire ranks of inferred template counts. A later analysis computed generation probabilities with a VDJ recombination model fitted to out-of-frame rearrangements, and checked the results against IGoR. In a later analysis, hypergeometric tests were used to score TCR-TCR, TCR-HLA and TCR-CMV co-occurrence, with a repertoire-size bias correction applied to TCR pairs. In a later analysis, false discovery rates were estimated by permuting HLA or CMV assignments 20 times. A later analysis grouped co-occurring TCRs with DBSCAN, adding TCRdist sequence similarity when clustering within HLA-allele-positive subsets. Co-occurrence clustering excluded repertoires with fewer than 30,000 or more than 120,000 public chains, plus five with anomalous nucleotide sharing. Held by TCRdb, this immuneACCESS table contains in-frame sequences only and omits some clones. Under half of the omission traces to an unresolved V gene where checked; the cause of the rest is unknown. V, J and clone size derive from that table, while D and trimming were established from the DNA sequence. For this sample there are about 150,000 clones; 80% to 90% appear just once. 2% to 2.5% of the sample goes to the ten largest clones.

This sample was included in a study of cytomegalovirus exposure and HLA in healthy donors (dated by TCRdb to about 2017). Notes on the research overall: According to an earlier analysis of several hundred of the donors, 150 million to 200 million T cells yielded 90 million to 130 million unique TCR beta sequences and about 300 Gb of sequence data. The T cell repertoires of roughly 660 subjects were profiled by immunosequencing and related to cytomegalovirus serostatus. Typing coverage varied by locus: roughly 620-640 donors for A, B, C, DRB1 and DQB1; 522 for DQA1; about 570 for DPA1; roughly 470 for DPB1. Class I and class II HLA loci were covered by the typing at four-digit resolution. Several DR-DQ haplotypes were treated as single units for association and clustering because of strong linkage in the cohort. The study aimed to test whether cataloging public T cell receptors could reveal signatures of past pathogen exposure. An early release that covered about 600 HLA-typed donors contained around 300 gigabases of sequencing data and about 93 million unique TCR sequences. Donor age, sex, ethnicity and CMV serostatus were collected together with the repertoire data. Among approximately 370 genotyped donors of the cohort, an average of around 240,000 unique TCR beta nucleotide sequences was sequenced per donor, of which about 19% were non-productive. The study combined high-throughput TCR immunosequencing, statistical association of individual TCRs with disease status, and machine learning to predict cytomegalovirus infection status. In an earlier analysis of 587 of the donors, high-throughput TCR beta sequencing was used to judge whether each TCR beta V gene segment behaved as functional or pseudogenic. Of the roughly 420 genotyped donors, 81% were placed in the genetic ancestry cluster associated with self-reported Caucasian donors. Genome-wide SNP genotypes for about 55% of the roughly 670 donors were used in a later genetic analysis, which treated that subset as a discovery cohort. Besides the first cohort of roughly 660 subjects, a separate validation cohort made up of some 110 different subjects was used. Rather than drawing on any new phenotypic data, the later analysis identified candidate immune exposures from TCR beta sequences and the way those sequences occurred across donors. A later analysis re-examined previously published TCR beta repertoires from 600 to 700 donors and added high-resolution HLA genotyping to investigate patterns of TCR occurrence. Every discovery cohort repertoire had been produced on one sequencing platform.

The research as a whole found: When HLA alleles, especially DR and DQ, strongly co-occurred, attributing TCR associations to individual alleles was difficult. The presence/absence analyses assumed that sequencing depth was roughly uniform across donors, and that assumption may not be true. In a later analysis, HLA-associated TCR beta chains were found to be more clonally expanded and to have lower generation probabilities than equally common non-associated chains. Because counts were too low, about 17 rarely observed V segments, including chromosome 9 orphons, were excluded from the earlier analysis of some 540 of the donors. Most CMV-associated TCR beta chains appeared to be HLA-restricted in a later analysis, and the HLA associations seemed to be driven largely by CMV exposure. A further reported finding was that TCR beta sequences accurately predicted the HLA-A and HLA-B alleles for most subjects in the first cohort. The sequencing pipeline was judged likely to have produced a cluster of highly shared sequence variants as a technical artifact. Three of the identified cytomegalovirus-associated TCR beta chains were confirmed in vitro to be specific for cytomegalovirus antigens. In a later analysis, TCR association rates were found to vary across HLA loci, with the most associated TCRs seen for DRB1 alleles and the fewest for HLA-C alleles. Compared with the 666-donor mean, donors in an Asian-associated ancestry cluster had fewer N-insertions in productive TCRs, according to a later genetic analysis. At a false discovery rate of 0.05, a later analysis linked under 20,000 TCR beta sequences to specific HLA alleles. In a later analysis, several top co-occurrence clusters were reported to appear linked to parvovirus B19, influenza, CMV and Epstein-Barr virus. Because HLA typing was missing for some donors at each locus, association tests included only the typed subset. An earlier analysis of approximately 500 of the donors showed that most TCR beta V segments appeared in productive rearrangements either about 87% or about 30% of the time, which broadly matched IMGT annotations. The authors suggested that the approach could potentially be generalized to other disease states and immunological phenotypes. The only immune exposure information available for the cohort was CMV serostatus. Correlated functional status among segregating V segments might be attributable to linkage disequilibrium, but an unknown experimental factor could not be ruled out. The classifier was reported to diagnose cytomegalovirus status with high specificity and sensitivity in both the original cohort and the validation cohort. While some public TCRs were present in many individuals, most TCR sequences turned up only very rarely across donors. A total of 150 to 200 TCR beta chains were listed by the study as associated with cytomegalovirus. Some IMGT-functional V segments, including TRBV6-2 and TRBV6-3, could not be distinguished by the 87-base-pair reads and were therefore excluded. A later genetic analysis associated a missense DCLRE1C variant with V-gene and J-gene trimming of TCR beta chains, and an independent cohort replicated the association. Only TCR beta chains were sequenced in this cohort, and the absence of alpha or paired-chain data limited detectable features.

CDR1 LGHNA and CDR2 YSLEER were looked up in the germline V gene. V is cut back by 6 bases and J by 6 bases, with 13 bases in the junction unmatched. Spanning cysteine to phenylalanine, the CDR3 consists of 15 amino acids. Of all the DNA, just the CDR3 is kept, 45 bases in frame from base 1. The cohort was made up of 666 healthy bone marrow donors. All cohort members were sampled while nominally healthy, although unrecorded immune exposures were likely present. The donor tested CMV seronegative, placing the donor among the approximately 400 seronegative members of the cohort. A peripheral blood sample was provided by each donor, and peripheral blood mononuclear cells were used for TCR beta sequencing. Genomic DNA extraction from the blood cell samples was performed with the Qiagen DNeasy Blood Extraction Kit.

Recombination linked TRBV4-3 to TRBJ2-7, with 8 bases in between that match TRBD1. The origin of this receptor is a male donor in good health and CMV-seronegative. Sequencing was done on a sample of PBMCs. The nucleotide sequence is TGCGCCAGCAGTTATGGGACAGGTGATTCACTCGAGCAGTACTTC. Translated, it gives CASSYGTGDSLEQYF.